The sequence of this T cell receptor beta chain was determined in a study of identical twins. The study, taken as a whole, reports: With abundant cord blood beta clonotypes, insertions were fewer; memory repertoires showed no such pattern.

From the 5' RACE reads, TCRdb called clonotypes with MiXCR, one entry per CDR3 protein. The top ten clones hold 0.75% to 1% of a sample with 650,000 to 800,000 distinct CDR3 sequences, less than 10% of them seen once. About this clonotype: Its antigen is unidentified.

The CDR3 covers 16 residues. Germline-derived CDR1 and CDR2 are SNHLY and FYNNEI. After removal of 0 bases from V and 0 bases from J, the junction contained 3 bases not matched to a gene. These sequences were also reported in another study, on yellow fever vaccine responses in identical twins.

The sequenced sample consisted of PBMCs. The clonotype originates from a woman aged 18 to 35 in good health. The chain has TRBV2 and TRBJ2-3; 7 bases are a match to TRBD2. CDR3 sequence reads: CASSEAGGASTDTQYF. The CDR3 DNA follows: TGTGCCAGCAGTGAAGCGGGAGGGGCTAGCACAGATACGCAGTATTTT.